What follows are 23 T cell receptor beta chains derived from one specimen sequenced in a study of blood T cells in healthy people across ages. Primed by a sample-barcoded 5' primer and a J-beta primer mix, a second PCR proceeded for 7 to 11 cycles. TCRdb used MiXCR to reprocess the 5' RACE reads, holding one entry per CDR3 protein. The sample comprises 850,000 or so distinct CDR3 sequences, about 30% of which are singletons, and roughly 17% rests with the top ten. The sequenced sample was blood. The origin of the receptors is a woman older than 75 in good health.

The chain links TRBV4-1 to TRBJ2-3; possible D gene TRBD2, 5 bases. The ends were cut back, 4 bases at V and 2 bases at J, with 16 bases in the middle. The CDR3 has 16 amino acids. Germline CDR1 MGHRA, CDR2 YSYEKL. This CDR3 reads CASSRATGFFTDTQYF. DNA of the CDR3: TGCGCCAGCAGCCGGGCGACGGGATTCTTCACAGATACGCAGTATTTT.

This clonotype was detected ten times or more. The rearrangement joins TRBV27 to TRBJ2-3; 12 bases are a match to TRBD2. The V gene end was trimmed by 5 bases and the J gene end by 5 bases; junction bases not matched to a gene: 5. Germline CDR1 is MNHEY and CDR2 is SMNVEV (reference sequence). The CDR3 totals 15 residues. The CDR3 DNA follows: TGTGCCAGCAGTCCTTGGACTAGCGGGGAAGATACGCAGTATTTT. Translated: CASSPWTSGEDTQYF.

V gene TRBV5-5 combines with J gene TRBJ2-5, with D perhaps matching TRBD2 (6 bases). Between the trimmed V and J ends, which lost 2 bases and 2 bases, there was a span of 13 bases. The CDR3 sequence is 15 residues long. The germline V gene has CDR1 SGHKS and CDR2 YYEKEE (reference sequence). The CDR3 spells CASSFPGAWQETQYF. In DNA form, the CDR3 reads TGTGCCAGCAGCTTCCCGGGAGCATGGCAAGAGACCCAGTACTTC.

The chain uses TRBV27 and TRBJ1-2; 7 nucleotides agree with TRBD1. The J segment lost 8 bases and the V segment lost 6 bases, leaving 12 bases of the junction unmatched. The CDR3 totals 14 residues. Per germline, CDR1 MNHEY and CDR2 SMNVEV (reference sequence). The CDR3 region is CASRIHGDSEGYTF. The DNA of the CDR3 is TGTGCCAGCAGAATACATGGGGACAGCGAAGGCTACACCTTC.

This clonotype was counted many times. The chain joins TRBV27 to TRBJ2-1; D may be TRBD1 (5 bases). This CDR3 has 15 amino acids. Trimming took 8 bases from V and 0 from J, leaving 14 bases between them. CDR1 is MNHEY, CDR2 SMNVEV, per germline (reference sequence). The CDR3 loop is CASYDRLSSYNEQFF. In DNA, the CDR3 is TGTGCCAGCTACGACAGACTTAGCTCCTACAATGAGCAGTTCTTC.

This clonotype was seen repeatedly, ten times or more. CDR3 region: CASSYTSGGRTYEQYF. The CDR3 DNA is TGTGCCAGCAGCTACACTAGCGGGGGAAGAACCTACGAGCAGTACTTC. The chain recombines TRBV7-2 with TRBJ2-7, with TRBD2 matching over 11 bases. CDR3 length: 16 residues. Germline loops: CDR1 SGHTA, CDR2 FQGNSA. The J segment lost 2 bases and the V segment lost 4 bases, leaving 7 bases of the junction unmatched.

This clonotype was found a few times. CDR3 region: CASNGAKRDTQYF. The CDR3 coding sequence is TGTGCCAGCAACGGGGCAAAAAGGGATACGCAGTATTTT. The chain combines TRBV3-1 with TRBJ2-3; D could derive from TRBD1 or TRBD2 (5 bases each). The V end lost 7 bases, the J end lost 6 bases, and 14 bases lay between the germline ends. The length of the CDR3 is 13 residues. Looked up from germline, CDR1 is LGHDT and CDR2 is YNNKEL (reference sequence).

The chain couples TRBV20-1 to TRBJ1-6; tentatively, D is TRBD1 (6 bases). The CDR3 covers 15 residues. CDR1 and CDR2 from the germline V gene are DFQATT and SNEGSKA (reference sequence). V was shortened by 0 bases and J by 6 bases, with 12 bases between the two germline ends. CDR3 residues: CSARDVTGPNSPLHF. CDR3 DNA sequence: TGCAGTGCTAGAGATGTTACAGGGCCTAATTCACCCCTCCACTTT.

This chain links TRBV25-1 with TRBJ2-3; the D gene could be TRBD1 or TRBD2 (5 bases each). This CDR3 is 15 amino acids long. CDR1 and CDR2 (germline): MGHDK, SYGVNS. The ends were cut back, 5 bases at V and 3 bases at J, with 15 bases in the middle. The CDR3 region is CASSPSAGATDTQYF. In DNA form, the CDR3 reads TGTGCCAGCAGTCCATCCGCCGGGGCTACAGATACGCAGTATTTT.

This rearrangement joins TRBV12-3 or TRBV12-4 to TRBJ1-1, with TRBD1 identical over 8 bases. The CDR3 is 14 residues long. The junction had 8 bases not matched to a gene; V was cut back by 6 bases and J by 5 bases. Written as DNA, the CDR3 is TGTGCCAGCAGAAATCAGGGGGCGCGGACTGAAGCTTTCTTT. It is translated as CASRNQGARTEAFF.

The chain combines TRBV20-1 with TRBJ2-1, with TRBD2 identical over 11 bases. The length of the CDR3 is 15 residues. V was clipped by 3 bases and J by 6 bases; unmatched bases: 7. Per the germline V gene, CDR1 is DFQATT and CDR2 is SNEGSKA (reference sequence). DNA of the CDR3: TGCAGTGCTAGGGTTCTAGCGGGGGGATTCAATGAGCAGTTCTTC. Its protein is CSARVLAGGFNEQFF.

This clonotype was observed a handful of times. The chain recombines TRBV7-2 with TRBJ2-1; weak D call: TRBD1 (5 bases). V was pared by 4 bases and J by 2 bases, with 12 bases between. The CDR3 consists of 15 residues. The germline V gene has CDR1 SGHTA and CDR2 FQGNSA. CDR3 amino acids: CASSSSVGPYNEQFF. In DNA form, the CDR3 reads TGTGCCAGCAGCTCATCGGTGGGGCCCTACAATGAGCAGTTCTTC.

The table lists this clonotype with many counts. This sequence joins TRBV10-3 and TRBJ2-4; tentatively, D is TRBD2 (7 bases). The CDR3 covers 15 residues. The germline V gene encodes CDR1 ENHRY and CDR2 SYGVKD. V was pared by 2 bases and J by 7 bases, with 15 bases between. The CDR3 DNA reads TGTGCCATCAGTGAGCTACAGGGTAGCGGGAACATTCAGTACTTC. Its translation is CAISELQGSGNIQYF.

This chain links TRBV5-6 with TRBJ2-7, with D perhaps TRBD1 (5 bases). The CDR3 has 12 amino acids. From germline, CDR1 is SGHDT and CDR2 YYEEEE. V lost 1 base and J lost 7, with 9 bases in between. CDR3 protein: CASSLWGHEQYF. The CDR3 coding sequence is TGTGCCAGCAGCTTGTGGGGCCATGAGCAGTACTTC.

The CDR3 DNA reads as TGCAGTGCAACCCGAGCGGGGATCACAGATACGCAGTATTTT. Its protein is CSATRAGITDTQYF. The V call is TRBV20-1, the J call TRBJ2-3; 7 positions match TRBD2. The CDR3 runs to 14 residues. CDR1 and CDR2 from the germline V gene are DFQATT and SNEGSKA (reference sequence). After removal of 6 bases from V and 2 bases from J, the junction contained 8 bases not matched to a gene.

This clonotype was counted between two and nine times. The rearrangement links TRBV11-3 to TRBJ2-1; 8 nucleotides match TRBD2. This CDR3 contains 18 residues. Germline V gene sequence: CDR1 SGHNT, CDR2 YENEEA. J gave up 1 base and V 3 bases, and 11 bases lay outside the gene matches. CDR3 region: CASSLEHRGGVSYNEQFF. The CDR3 DNA is TGTGCCAGCAGCTTGGAACATCGGGGGGGCGTTTCCTACAATGAGCAGTTCTTC. The complete variable domain, with remaining parts taken from reference TRBV11-3 and TRBJ2-1, reads EAGVVQSPRYKIIEKKQPVAFWCNPISGHNTLYWYLQNLGQGPELLIRYENEEAVDDSQLPKDRFSAERLKGVDSTLKIQPAELGDSAVYLCASSLEHRGGVSYNEQFFGPGTRLTVL.

This clonotype was recorded at least ten times. The rearrangement joins TRBV7-2 to TRBJ2-3; 9 bases are a match to TRBD1. The CDR3 contains 16 residues. V was pared by 3 bases and J by 2 bases, with 6 bases of the junction left unmatched. From germline, CDR1 is SGHTA and CDR2 FQGNSA. The CDR3 bases are TGTGCCAGCAGCTTGAGCGGGACAGGGTACACAGATACGCAGTATTTT. Residues: CASSLSGTGYTDTQYF.

This clonotype was found many times. CDR3 DNA sequence: TGCAGTGCTAGAGTCTTCTGGGGACAGGGGATGGGGACAGATACGCAGTATTTT. Protein: CSARVFWGQGMGTDTQYF. The chain couples TRBV20-1 to TRBJ2-3; the match to TRBD1 covers 10 bases. Germline CDR1 reads DFQATT; CDR2 reads SNEGSKA (reference sequence). V shed 1 base and J 3 bases; nucleotides not matched to a gene: 13. CDR3 size: 18 residues.

The V call is TRBV14, the J call TRBJ1-5, with unresolved D. Trimming shortened V by 3 bases and J by 9 bases, and 9 bases separated the two germline ends. Germline CDR1 SGHDN, CDR2 FVKESK. CDR3 length: 12 amino acids. CDR3 region: CASSQGLGPQHF. The DNA of the CDR3 is TGTGCCAGCAGCCAGGGTCTGGGGCCCCAGCATTTT.

This clonotype was counted many times. Here the CDR3 reads CASSQEFAVTYEQYF. The CDR3 bases are TGCGCCAGCAGCCAAGAATTCGCAGTCACCTACGAGCAGTACTTC. The chain couples TRBV4-3 to TRBJ2-7; D gene ambiguous. With 0 bases removed from V and 2 bases from J, the gap between germline ends came to 11 bases. CDR3 length: 15 amino acids. Germline V lookup: CDR1 LGHNA, CDR2 YSLEER.

This clonotype was seen ten or more times. The chain is built from TRBV7-2 and TRBJ1-4; D gene unclear. Germline V gene lookup returns CDR1 SGHTA and CDR2 FQGNSA. Trimming took off 5 bases at V and 0 bases at J, with 10 bases between the two ends. The CDR3 covers 15 residues. In DNA, the CDR3 is TGTGCCAGCAGCGCAAGGGTTACAACTAATGAAAAACTGTTTTTT. The encoded protein is CASSARVTTNEKLFF.

The sample holds one count of this clonotype. Germline and junction disagree at one end, which may indicate a read error. V gene TRBV11-2 combines with J gene TRBJ2-1, with 11 bases fitting TRBD2. CDR1 is SGHAT, CDR2 FQNNGV, per germline. The CDR3 is 18 residues long. The CDR3 spells CASSLIAGGPPTYKEQFF. In DNA, the CDR3 is TGTGCCAGCAGCTTGATAGCGGGGGGGCCCCCTACCTACAAAGAGCAGTTCTTC.

This clonotype was detected ten times or more. The chain links TRBV5-1 to TRBJ2-7, with 8 positions matching TRBD2. The J segment lost 2 bases and the V segment lost 5 bases, leaving 6 bases of the junction unmatched. Germline CDR1 and CDR2: SGHRS and YFSETQ. CDR3 length equals 14 residues. The CDR3 bases are TGCGCCAGCAGACAGAGCGGGGGTACCTACGAGCAGTACTTC. Protein sequence: CASRQSGGTYEQYF.